The rows below give T cell receptor beta chains drawn from one sample of a study of blood T cell repertoires in COVID-19. Produced via immunoSEQ multiplex PCR; TCRdb's table is partial and in-frame only. The data contain fewer than 250,000 clones, about four fifths of them singletons. Source material: PBMCs or T cells enriched from blood (not recorded which). The origin of the receptors is a woman aged 45 to 65 who had been exposed to COVID-19. CDR3s include the opening cysteine and the closing phenylalanine or tryptophan. D genes are given only for firm matches. Size tells how often a clone was seen (once, few, many) or the class of an expanded clone, and some rows leave it out.

J gene: TRBJ1-3
V gene: TRBV5-8
D gene: TRBD1
clone size: .
CDR3 protein: CASSLDNRGRNTIYF
CDR3 DNA: TGTGCCAGCAGCTTGGATAACAGGGGAAGGAACACCATATATTTT

J gene: TRBJ2-7
V gene: TRBV28
D gene: .
clone size: .
CDR3 protein: CASLGGFYEQYF
CDR3 DNA: TGTGCCAGCCTTGGGGGGTTCTACGAGCAGTACTTC

J gene: TRBJ1-4
V gene: TRBV3-1/TRBV3-2
D gene: TRBD1
clone size: .
CDR3 protein: CASSSRQGHNEKLFF
CDR3 DNA: TGTGCCAGCAGTTCCCGACAGGGACATAATGAAAAACTGTTTTTT

J gene: TRBJ1-2
V gene: TRBV7-3
D gene: TRBD1
clone size: once
CDR3 protein: CASSASGTGDGYTF
CDR3 DNA: TGTGCCAGCAGCGCCTCCGGGACAGGGGATGGCTACACCTTC

J gene: TRBJ1-1
V gene: TRBV7-2
D gene: TRBD1
clone size: .
CDR3 protein: CASSARRRDRVAEAFF
CDR3 DNA: TGTGCCAGCAGCGCTCGGCGCCGGGACAGGGTCGCTGAAGCTTTCTTT

J gene: TRBJ1-2
V gene: TRBV28
D gene: TRBD1
clone size: .
CDR3 protein: CASSSPAGQQNGGYTF
CDR3 DNA: TGTGCCAGCAGTTCCCCGGCGGGACAGCAAAACGGAGGCTACACCTTC

J gene: TRBJ1-2
V gene: TRBV27
D gene: .
clone size: .
CDR3 protein: CASSLTGFRDYGYTF
CDR3 DNA: TGTGCCAGCAGTTTAACAGGGTTCCGGGACTATGGCTACACCTTC

J gene: TRBJ1-5
V gene: TRBV6-1
D gene: .
clone size: .
CDR3 protein: CASSEVRAGLANQPQHF
CDR3 DNA: TGTGCCAGCAGTGAAGTCAGGGCCGGGCTGGCGAATCAGCCCCAGCATTTT

J gene: TRBJ1-6
V gene: TRBV2
D gene: .
clone size: many
CDR3 protein: CASRKAEDSPLHF
CDR3 DNA: TGTGCCAGCAGGAAGGCAGAGGATTCACCCCTCCACTTT

J gene: TRBJ2-3
V gene: TRBV6-5
D gene: TRBD2
clone size: .
CDR3 protein: CASSSSGGVTDTQYF
CDR3 DNA: TGTGCCAGCAGTTCTAGCGGGGGGGTTACAGATACGCAGTATTTT

J gene: TRBJ1-2
V gene: TRBV18
D gene: .
clone size: .
CDR3 protein: CASSPVEFGGVEGGYTF
CDR3 DNA: TGTGCCAGCTCACCAGTCGAGTTCGGGGGAGTAGAGGGTGGCTACACCTTC

J gene: TRBJ2-7
V gene: TRBV9
D gene: .
clone size: .
CDR3 protein: CASSPQGPYEQYF
CDR3 DNA: TGTGCCAGCAGCCCCCAGGGGCCTTACGAGCAGTACTTC

J gene: TRBJ2-5
V gene: TRBV7-9
D gene: TRBD1
clone size: .
CDR3 protein: CASSPGQGNQETQYF
CDR3 DNA: TGTGCCAGCAGCCCGGGACAGGGCAACCAAGAGACCCAGTACTTC

J gene: TRBJ1-1
V gene: TRBV16
D gene: .
clone size: .
CDR3 protein: CASSHSGAEAFF
CDR3 DNA: TGTGCCAGCAGCCATTCGGGGGCTGAAGCTTTCTTT

J gene: TRBJ1-2
V gene: TRBV4-2
D gene: .
clone size: many
CDR3 protein: CASSPGEGYTF
CDR3 DNA: TGTGCCAGCAGCCCGGGTGAGGGCTACACCTTC

J gene: TRBJ1-3
V gene: TRBV7-8
D gene: .
clone size: few
CDR3 protein: CASSPGGGNTIYF
CDR3 DNA: TGTGCCAGCAGCCCCGGAGGAGGAAACACCATATATTTT

J gene: TRBJ2-1
V gene: TRBV9
D gene: TRBD1
clone size: once
CDR3 protein: CASSEGQGPLNEQFF
CDR3 DNA: TGTGCCAGCAGCGAGGGACAGGGGCCACTCAATGAGCAGTTCTTC

J gene: TRBJ2-1
V gene: TRBV15
D gene: TRBD2
clone size: .
CDR3 protein: CATSRAGESYNEQFF
CDR3 DNA: TGTGCCACCAGCAGGGCGGGGGAATCCTACAATGAGCAGTTCTTC

J gene: TRBJ2-4
V gene: TRBV2
D gene: TRBD1
clone size: .
CDR3 protein: CASSGQGLAKNIQYF
CDR3 DNA: TGTGCCAGCAGCGGACAGGGCCTAGCCAAAAACATTCAGTACTTC

J gene: TRBJ1-2
V gene: TRBV19
D gene: .
clone size: few
CDR3 protein: CASRRPGLNNYGYTF
CDR3 DNA: TGTGCCAGTAGGAGACCGGGACTGAATAACTATGGCTACACCTTC

J gene: TRBJ1-1
V gene: TRBV6-4
D gene: .
clone size: once
CDR3 protein: CASMTSLEAFF
CDR3 DNA: TGTGCCAGCATGACTTCTTTAGAAGCTTTCTTT

J gene: TRBJ1-2
V gene: TRBV19
D gene: .
clone size: .
CDR3 protein: CASSNRYRDGYTF
CDR3 DNA: TGTGCCAGTAGTAATAGATACAGGGATGGCTACACCTTC

J gene: TRBJ2-7
V gene: TRBV5-1
D gene: TRBD1
clone size: .
CDR3 protein: CASSLGQGGTYEQYF
CDR3 DNA: TGCGCCAGCAGCTTGGGACAGGGGGGAACCTACGAGCAGTACTTC

J gene: TRBJ2-7
V gene: TRBV12-3/TRBV12-4
D gene: .
clone size: .
CDR3 protein: CASSLGQTYEQYF
CDR3 DNA: TGTGCCAGCAGTTTGGGGCAGACCTACGAGCAGTACTTC

J gene: TRBJ2-5
V gene: TRBV6-5
D gene: TRBD2
clone size: .
CDR3 protein: CASSTLGLAQTQYF
CDR3 DNA: TGTGCCAGCAGTACCCTGGGACTAGCCCAGACCCAGTACTTC

J gene: TRBJ1-5
V gene: TRBV20-1
D gene: .
clone size: few
CDR3 protein: CSASADRLQPQHF
CDR3 DNA: TGCAGTGCTAGTGCGGACAGACTACAGCCCCAGCATTTT

J gene: TRBJ1-2
V gene: TRBV9
D gene: .
clone size: few
CDR3 protein: CASSPGPFYGYTF
CDR3 DNA: TGTGCCAGCAGCCCAGGGCCCTTCTATGGCTACACCTTC

J gene: TRBJ1-1
V gene: TRBV3-1/TRBV3-2
D gene: .
clone size: .
CDR3 protein: CASSQNLGAGAFF
CDR3 DNA: TGTGCCAGCAGCCAAAACTTGGGCGCTGGAGCTTTCTTT

J gene: TRBJ1-2
V gene: TRBV5-6
D gene: .
clone size: .
CDR3 protein: CASSEPQGLVGYTF
CDR3 DNA: TGTGCCAGCAGCGAACCTCAGGGGCTGGTAGGCTACACCTTC